Detailed here is one TCR beta chain. Profiled with immunoSEQ multiplex PCR; TCRdb holds only in-frame clones, not every one. Seen here are around 110,000 clones, approximately 82% observed once, and the top ten hold less than 9%. This sample was taken from a study of blood T cell repertoires in COVID-19. This CDR3 has 16 amino acids. Germline V gene data show CDR1 as SGHNT and CDR2 as YYREEE (reference sequence). The trim removed 4 bases at V and 7 bases at J, leaving 12 bases unmatched. The rearrangement joins TRBV5-4 to TRBJ2-1, with 9 bases aligning to TRBD1. The sequence derives from a man between 65 and 80 years old with active or convalescent COVID-19. Sequencing was carried out using peripheral blood. The CDR3 bases are TGTGCCAGCAGCCCAGTGACCCGGGACAGGGATAATGAGCAGTTCTTC. Translation: CASSPVTRDRDNEQFF.